This T cell receptor (beta chain) was captured by sequencing in a study of T-cell memory formation after mild COVID-19. Whole-study results and caveats: Clones shrinking from day 15 to 85 showed even CD4/CD8 mixes; later expanders tilted CD4+.

V was cut by 5 bases and J by 1 base, with 11 bases left in between. The CDR3 has 14 amino acids. Germline lookup yields CDR1 SGHTA and CDR2 FQGNSA. TCRdb processed the 5' RACE reads anew with MiXCR; each CDR3 protein has one entry. Of 350,000 to 500,000 distinct CDR3 sequences in the sample, roughly 20% were seen once. A remark on this clonotype: Its antigen is undetermined.

The sample consisted of PBMCs or a T cell subset sorted from them (not recorded which). This sequence joins TRBV7-2 and TRBJ1-1; tentatively, D is TRBD1 (6 bases). This clonotype originated in an adult woman who had mild COVID-19 (a few samples of this study predate the infection). Cell type and time point are not known. The CDR3 DNA sequence: TGTGCCAGCAGCGTACAACAGGGGAACACTGAAGCTTTCTTT. Amino acid sequence: CASSVQQGNTEAFF.